Listed here are 28 T cell receptor beta chains from one sample, sequenced in a study of shared clonotypes between healthy human individuals. Repertoires were generated with immunoSEQ multiplex PCR, while TCRdb's copy carries only in-frame clones and drops some. The table includes some 2,500,000 clones, under 95% detected once. The sequenced sample was naive CD4+ T cells from PBMCs. Subset in this sample: CD45RA+ positively selected. All receptors derive from a man younger than 30 in good health. Some clones in this sample may be carry-over from other donors' samples.

The chain links TRBV2 to TRBJ2-6; D is unresolved. Germline V gene lookup returns CDR1 SNHLY and CDR2 FYNNEI. This CDR3 spans 13 amino acids. V lost 6 bases, J lost 0 bases, and 3 bases lay in between. CDR3 amino acids: CASRASGANVLTF. The CDR3, as DNA: TGTGCCAGCAGGGCCTCTGGGGCCAACGTCCTGACTTTC.

The gene calls are TRBV5-5 and TRBJ2-7; unclear D gene. This CDR3 region has 13 residues. Deletions cut 4 bases from V and 4 bases from J, with 12 bases between. Germline CDR1 is SGHKS and CDR2 is YYEKEE (reference sequence). CDR3 residues: CASSLENIYEQYF. In DNA, the CDR3 is TGTGCCAGCAGCCTGGAGAACATTTACGAGCAGTACTTC.

Note on this clone: Distinct nucleotide sequences in the sample also encode this CDR3. The chain uses TRBV7-2 and TRBJ2-2; D ambiguous. Germline V gene sequence: CDR1 SGHTA, CDR2 FQGNSA. The CDR3 is made up of 14 amino acids. V was pared by 2 bases and J by 3 bases, with 7 bases between. CDR3 nucleotide sequence: TGTGCCAGCAGCTTAACGACGGACACCGGGGAGCTGTTTTTT. It specifies CASSLTTDTGELFF.

The V and J genes are TRBV15 and TRBJ1-4, with no clear D. This CDR3 has 14 residues. Trimming removed 0 bases from V and 8 bases from J, with 10 bases in between. Looked up from germline, CDR1 is LNHNV and CDR2 is YYDKDF (reference sequence). In DNA, the CDR3 is TGTGCCACCAGCAGAGATCTGGCGGAAGAAAAACTGTTTTTT. This translates into CATSRDLAEEKLFF. Full variable domain (remainder filled in from reference TRBV15 and TRBJ1-4): DAMVIQNPRYQVTQFGKPVTLSCSQTLNHNVMYWYQQKSSQAPKLLFHYYDKDFNNEADTPDNFQSRRPNTSFCFLDIRSPGLGDTAMYLCATSRDLAEEKLFFGSGTQLSVL.

The chain recombines TRBV28 with TRBJ2-2; perhaps TRBD1 as D (6 bases). The germline CDR1 and CDR2 sequences are MDHEN and SYDVKM. This CDR3 comprises 14 residues. V lost 7 bases, J lost 1 base, and 10 bases lay in between. The CDR3 here is CASNLGQNTGELFF. CDR3 in DNA: TGTGCCAGCAACTTGGGACAGAACACCGGGGAGCTGTTTTTT. Together with reference TRBV28 and TRBJ2-2, the CDR3 gives the full variable domain: DVKVTQSSRYLVKRTGEKVFLECVQDMDHENMFWYRQDPGLGLRLIYFSYDVKMKEKGDIPEGYSVSREKKERFSLILESASTNQTSMYLCASNLGQNTGELFFGEGSRLTVL.

Comments on this clone: Other DNA sequences in this specimen translate into the identical CDR3. The chain has TRBV7-9 and TRBJ2-7; no firm D call. CDR1 and CDR2 (germline): SEHNR, FQNEAQ (reference sequence). This CDR3 has 11 residues. V was cut by 2 bases and J by 6 bases, with 5 bases left in between. The chain's CDR3 is CASSLFSEQYF. CDR3 nucleotides: TGTGCCAGCAGCTTATTTAGCGAGCAGTACTTC.

In regard to this clone: This sample also contains other DNA sequences that code for the same CDR3. The J gene is TRBJ1-2, the V gene TRBV7-2; 7 nucleotides align to TRBD1. The V segment lost 6 bases and the J segment 3 bases; nucleotides outside the gene matches: 4. CDR3 length: 13 amino acids. Germline CDR1 SGHTA, CDR2 FQGNSA. The CDR3 here is CASSLTGDYGYTF. As DNA, the CDR3 is TGTGCCAGCAGTTTAACAGGGGACTATGGCTACACCTTC.

The CDR3 nucleotides read TGTGCCAGCTCACCCGTCCAGGGGCCCCTCCTCTCTGGGGCCAACGTCCTGACTTTC. It codes for CASSPVQGPLLSGANVLTF. The chain uses TRBV18 and TRBJ2-6; D possibly corresponds to TRBD1 (6 bases). V lost 3 bases and J 0 bases, leaving 18 bases between the germline ends. Germline V gene lookup returns CDR1 KGHSH and CDR2 LQKENI. The CDR3 has 19 amino acids.

As to this clone: Different DNA sequences within this sample yield the same CDR3. The chain uses TRBV9 and TRBJ1-5; D possibly corresponds to TRBD1 (5 bases). This CDR3 comprises 15 residues. Deletions cut 0 bases from V and 5 bases from J, with 12 bases between. Looked up from germline, CDR1 is SGDLS and CDR2 is YYNGEE. CDR3 sequence (DNA): TGTGCCAGCAGCGTAGGGGTGATGGGGGATCAGCCCCAGCATTTT. As protein: CASSVGVMGDQPQHF.

J is TRBJ1-5 and V is TRBV19; unclear D gene. The CDR3 covers 14 residues. V lost 6 bases, J lost 11 bases, and 20 bases lay in between. Per germline, CDR1 LNHDA and CDR2 SQIVND (reference sequence). DNA of the CDR3: TGTGCCAGTAGATCTCAGACGGGAGCCGCGGCCCAGCATTTT. As protein: CASRSQTGAAAQHF.

This CDR3 reads CASSLSRGQHGNTIYF. CDR3 in DNA: TGTGCCAGCAGTTTATCCCGGGGGCAGCACGGAAACACCATATATTTT. The chain links TRBV27 to TRBJ1-3; D may be TRBD1 (6 bases). V was cut by 0 bases and J by 4 bases, with 13 bases left in between. The germline CDR1 and CDR2 sequences are MNHEY and SMNVEV (reference sequence). The CDR3 is 16 amino acids.

CDR3 nucleotides: TGCGCCAGCAGCTTGGACAACAGGGAAACTGACAATGAGCAGTTCTTC. It is translated as CASSLDNRETDNEQFF. The chain recombines TRBV5-1 with TRBJ2-1; D possibly corresponds to TRBD1 (6 bases). V was cut by 0 bases and J by 5 bases, with 15 bases left in between. The CDR3 has 16 residues. The germline V gene has CDR1 SGHRS and CDR2 YFSETQ. The full variable domain, with the rest looked up from reference TRBV5-1 and TRBJ2-1, is KAGVTQTPRYLIKTRGQQVTLSCSPISGHRSVSWYQQTPGQGLQFLFEYFSETQRNKGNFPGRFSGRQFSNSRSEMNVSTLELGDSALYLCASSLDNRETDNEQFFGPGTRLTVL.

This clone was recorded once. The chain is built from TRBV7-8 and TRBJ2-7; 9 nucleotides match TRBD1. This CDR3 has 17 amino acids. Germline CDR1 SGHVS, CDR2 FQNEAQ. With V trimmed by 5 bases and J by 0 bases, 11 bases remained unmatched. The CDR3 is CASSTKSGTGSSYEQYF. CDR3 DNA sequence: TGTGCCAGCAGCACCAAGTCCGGGACAGGGAGCTCCTACGAGCAGTACTTC. Using reference TRBV7-8 and TRBJ2-7 for the parts outside the CDR3, the full variable domain is GAGVSQSPRYKVAKRGQDVALRCDPISGHVSLFWYQQALGQGPEFLTYFQNEAQLDKSGLPSDRFFAERPEGSVSTLKIQRTQQEDSAVYLCASSTKSGTGSSYEQYFGPGTRLTVT.

J is TRBJ1-1 and V is TRBV5-6, with a possible D match to TRBD1 (5 bases). The germline gives CDR1 SGHDT, CDR2 YYEEEE. V was trimmed by 3 bases and J by 1 base, leaving 10 bases between them. This CDR3 has 14 residues. CDR3 protein: CASSWDPQNTEAFF. DNA of the CDR3: TGTGCCAGCAGCTGGGACCCTCAGAACACTGAAGCTTTCTTT.

The chain couples TRBV5-5 to TRBJ2-1, with D possibly being TRBD1 or TRBD2 (5 bases each). The CDR3 length is 14 residues. The V gene's germline CDR1 is SGHKS and CDR2 YYEKEE (reference sequence). The V gene lost 4 bases and the J gene lost 7 bases, with 15 bases spanning the gap. The CDR3 DNA reads as TGTGCCAGCAGCCTGGGGACCGTGGGGAATGAGCAGTTCTTC. Protein product: CASSLGTVGNEQFF.

V is TRBV7-2 and J is TRBJ1-1; D ambiguous. V was trimmed by 6 bases and J by 10 bases, leaving 18 bases between them. In germline, CDR1 is SGHTA, CDR2 FQGNSA. The CDR3 is 13 amino acids. CDR3 DNA: TGTGCCAGCAGTTTCACTGAGGCATCTATAGCTTTCTTT. This codes for CASSFTEASIAFF.

The chain is built from TRBV7-6 and TRBJ2-3; the D is unclear. The CDR3 spans 14 residues. Trimming took 3 bases from V and 3 from J, leaving 10 bases between them. Germline-derived CDR1 and CDR2 are SGHVS and FNYEAQ. This CDR3 is CASSLGGRTDTQYF. DNA for the CDR3: TGTGCCAGCAGCTTGGGTGGAAGAACAGATACGCAGTATTTT.

This clone was seen a handful of times. The J gene is TRBJ1-1, the V gene TRBV30; D call uncertain. Germline CDR1 is GTSNPN and CDR2 is SVGIG (reference sequence). This CDR3 has 13 amino acids. V lost 0 bases to trimming and J lost 8 bases, with 13 bases between them. The DNA of the CDR3 is TGTGCCTGGAGTGTACAAGCATTCTCCGAAGCTTTCTTT. Translated, it gives CAWSVQAFSEAFF.

The genes are TRBV6-4 and TRBJ2-3; 9 bases line up with TRBD2. Germline V gene lookup returns CDR1 MRHNA and CDR2 SNTAGT. With 4 bases clipped from V and 3 bases from J, the junction kept 2 bases outside the gene matches. This CDR3 is built from 14 residues. The CDR3 loop reads CASSAGLATDTQYF. CDR3 nucleotide sequence: TGTGCCAGCAGTGCGGGACTAGCAACAGATACGCAGTATTTT.

The V call is TRBV28, the J call TRBJ2-5, with 8 bases lining up with TRBD1. This CDR3 spans 12 amino acids. Trimming removed 7 bases from V and 5 bases from J; junction bases left unmatched: 3. Germline V CDR1 and CDR2: MDHEN, SYDVKM. CDR3 coding DNA: TGTGCCAGCACGACAGGGGTTGAGACCCAGTACTTC. It is translated as CASTTGVETQYF.

V and J are TRBV7-6 and TRBJ2-2; TRBD2 agrees at 9 bases. CDR1 is SGHVS and CDR2 is FNYEAQ in the germline V gene. The CDR3 contains 15 residues. Unmatched junction bases numbered 6, after V lost 4 bases and J lost 6 bases. The CDR3 protein is CASSSGTSWPGELFF. The DNA for the CDR3 is TGTGCCAGCAGCTCAGGGACTAGCTGGCCCGGGGAGCTGTTTTTT.

The CDR3 region is CASSREGLAANTGELFF. The CDR3 DNA reads TGTGCCAGCAGTCGAGAGGGACTAGCGGCGAACACCGGGGAGCTGTTTTTT. This chain joins TRBV28 and TRBJ2-2, with 11 bases lining up with TRBD2. Germline V CDR1 and CDR2: MDHEN, SYDVKM. V gave up 5 bases and J gave up 0 bases; unmatched junction bases: 5. This CDR3 contains 17 residues.

The CDR3 coding sequence is TGCGCCAGCAGTGGAATTGCCCACCGGGAGCTGTTTTTT. Translation: CASSGIAHRELFF. The chain carries TRBV10-1 and TRBJ2-2; no definite D call. The CDR3 has 13 amino acids. Germline CDR1 is WNHNN and CDR2 is SYGVQD (reference sequence). The V gene lost 4 bases and the J gene lost 9 bases, with 12 bases spanning the gap.

The chain recombines TRBV9 with TRBJ2-5; D is unclear. CDR3 length: 12 amino acids. Trimming left V 4 bases short and J 2 bases short, with 6 bases between. Per the germline V gene, CDR1 is SGDLS and CDR2 is YYNGEE. DNA of the CDR3: TGTGCCAGCAGCCCAGAACAAGAGACCCAGTACTTC. Its protein product is CASSPEQETQYF.

As regards this clone: Additional DNA sequences in this sample encode the identical CDR3. The genes are TRBV7-9 and TRBJ1-1; D gene uncertain. The CDR3 contains 13 residues. V gave up 3 bases and J gave up 1 base, with 6 bases separating them. Germline assignment: CDR1 SEHNR and CDR2 FQNEAQ (reference sequence). The CDR3: CASSFSQNTEAFF. As DNA, the CDR3 is TGTGCCAGCAGCTTTAGCCAGAACACTGAAGCTTTCTTT.

The chain carries TRBV25-1 and TRBJ1-3; D call uncertain. Trimming cost V 11 bases and J 4 bases, with 6 bases left between them. Germline lookup yields CDR1 MGHDK and CDR2 SYGVNS. The CDR3 contains 10 residues. CDR3 protein: CAVAGNTIYF. The CDR3 DNA is TGTGCCGTGGCAGGAAACACCATATATTTT.

Notes on this clone: Other DNA sequences in the sample encode the same CDR3. This chain links TRBV9 with TRBJ2-2; unclear D gene. V was shortened by 0 bases and J by 5 bases, with 5 bases between the two germline ends. The CDR3 loop spans 13 amino acids. Germline CDR1 reads SGDLS; CDR2 reads YYNGEE. CDR3 DNA: TGTGCCAGCAGCGTAGGGGGTACCGGGGAGCTGTTTTTT. Protein sequence: CASSVGGTGELFF.

V and J are TRBV5-4 and TRBJ1-3; D gene ambiguous. The ends were cut back, 4 bases at V and 4 bases at J, with 12 bases in the middle. The CDR3 covers 14 residues. Germline CDR1 and CDR2: SGHNT and YYREEE (reference sequence). Here the CDR3 reads CASSRRGSGNTIYF. As DNA, the CDR3 is TGTGCCAGCAGCCGTCGGGGTTCCGGAAACACCATATATTTT. Full variable domain (missing parts from reference TRBV5-4 and TRBJ1-3): ETGVTQSPTHLIKTRGQQVTLRCSSQSGHNTVSWYQQALGQGPQFIFQYYREEENGRGNFPPRFSGLQFPNYSSELNVNALELDDSALYLCASSRRGSGNTIYFGEGSWLTVV.